The 22 T cell receptor beta chains reported below all come from one sample, sequenced in a study of cytomegalovirus exposure and HLA in healthy donors. It was with 60 Vbeta and 13 Jbeta primers that the PCR ran. Measured with immunoSEQ multiplex PCR; TCRdb has only the in-frame clones, and not every one. Seen in this sample are just over 150,000 clones; the ten most common clones hold 1% to 1.5%. Material for sequencing was PBMCs. Receptors originate from a woman aged 55-70 years in good health and CMV-seronegative.

The gene calls are TRBV5-1 and TRBJ2-7, with 10 nucleotides matching TRBD2. V was pared by 4 bases and J by 0 bases, with 13 bases of the junction left unmatched. CDR1 SGHRS and CDR2 YFSETQ come from the germline V gene. The CDR3 is made up of 18 amino acids. CDR3 loop: CASSLRSASGSLSYEQYF. In DNA form, the CDR3 reads TGCGCCAGCAGCCTCCGGAGCGCTAGCGGGAGCCTCTCCTACGAGCAGTACTTC.

This chain uses TRBV18 with TRBJ2-7; maybe TRBD1 (6 bases). Germline loops: CDR1 KGHSH, CDR2 LQKENI. This CDR3 spans 15 amino acids. The V gene lost 4 bases and the J gene lost 0 bases, with 13 bases spanning the gap. The CDR3 coding sequence is TGTGCCAGCTCACAGACGACAGGTAGCTCCTACGAGCAGTACTTC. Encoded protein: CASSQTTGSSYEQYF.

This chain connects TRBV5-5 to TRBJ2-2; D perhaps matches TRBD2 (5 bases). Germline CDR1 is SGHKS and CDR2 is YYEKEE (reference sequence). There are 17 residues in the CDR3. Trimming removed 3 bases at V and 6 bases at J, with 21 bases between. CDR3 in amino acids: CASSSTAGPSVPGELFF. DNA of the CDR3: TGTGCCAGCAGCTCCACCGCGGGTCCAAGCGTACCCGGGGAGCTGTTTTTT.

The CDR3 is CASSRQGATEAFF. The CDR3 coding sequence is TGTGCCAGCAGCCGACAGGGGGCCACTGAAGCTTTCTTT. The chain has TRBV27 and TRBJ1-1, with 10 nucleotides matching TRBD1. Germline V lookup: CDR1 MNHEY, CDR2 SMNVEV (reference sequence). The CDR3 contains 13 residues. Losses at the gene ends were 6 bases for V and 4 bases for J; bases not matched to a gene: 2.

This chain links TRBV6-5 with TRBJ1-6; the match to TRBD1 covers 7 bases. The germline gives CDR1 MNHEY, CDR2 SVGAGI. The CDR3 has 16 amino acids. V dropped 2 bases and J dropped 6; count of bases not matched to a gene: 7. CDR3 in amino acids: CASSYNRQGGNSPLHF. The CDR3 DNA follows: TGTGCCAGCAGTTACAATAGACAGGGAGGTAATTCACCCCTCCACTTT.

The chain employs TRBV29-1 and TRBJ2-2; possible D gene TRBD1, 6 bases. V was cut by 5 bases and J by 7 bases, with 17 bases left in between. CDR1 SQVTM and CDR2 ANQGSEA come from the germline V gene. This CDR3 has 14 residues. CDR3 nucleotides: TGCAGCGTTCCTCATGGACAGATTGGCGGGGAGCTGTTTTTT. Translation: CSVPHGQIGGELFF.

The chain has TRBV11-2 and TRBJ2-3; 10 bases are a match to TRBD2. Germline V gene lookup returns CDR1 SGHAT and CDR2 FQNNGV. CDR3 length equals 18 residues. J was trimmed by 3 bases and V by 2 bases; bases with no gene match: 11. The CDR3 sequence: CASSLIAGGPSGTDTQYF. The CDR3, as DNA: TGTGCCAGCAGCTTAATAGCGGGGGGCCCGTCTGGTACAGATACGCAGTATTTT.

The CDR3 loop is CASSGYAEEQYF. In DNA, the CDR3 is TGTGCCAGCAGCGGTTACGCTGAAGAGCAGTACTTC. This chain joins TRBV6-1 and TRBJ2-7; D is unresolved. The CDR3 length is 12 residues. V shed 6 bases and J shed 7 bases, with 13 bases lying between them. CDR1 and CDR2 (germline): MNHNS, SASEGT.

CDR3 amino acids: CASSETPGQGSRGGYTF. The CDR3 bases are TGTGCCAGCAGTGAAACTCCGGGACAAGGCTCCCGTGGGGGCTACACCTTC. The chain combines TRBV6-1 with TRBJ1-2, with D perhaps matching TRBD1 (6 bases). The ends were cut back, 2 bases at V and 8 bases at J, with 24 bases in the middle. This CDR3 is 17 amino acids long. Germline CDR1 is MNHNS and CDR2 is SASEGT.

J is TRBJ1-4 and V is TRBV23-1; TRBD1 is a possible D gene (6 bases). TRBV23-1 is treated as an ORF (open reading frame) with a function not yet certain. This CDR3 is 13 amino acids long. The ends were cut back, 8 bases at V and 8 bases at J, with 15 bases in the middle. The CDR3 protein is CASHARGSEKLFF. DNA of the CDR3: TGCGCCAGCCACGCTAGGGGGTCCGAAAAACTGTTTTTT.

This sequence joins TRBV7-6 and TRBJ1-1; maybe TRBD1 (6 bases). V lost 1 base to trimming and J lost 1 base, with 10 bases between them. The germline V gene has CDR1 SGHVS and CDR2 FNYEAQ. The CDR3 extends over 15 amino acids. CDR3 in amino acids: CASSLGGQANTEAFF. CDR3 sequence (DNA): TGTGCCAGCAGCTTAGGGGGACAAGCGAACACTGAAGCTTTCTTT. Full variable domain (remainder filled in from reference TRBV7-6 and TRBJ1-1): GAGVSQSPRYKVTKRGQDVALRCDPISGHVSLYWYRQALGQGPEFLTYFNYEAQQDKSGLPNDRFSAERPEGSISTLTIQRTEQRDSAMYRCASSLGGQANTEAFFGQGTRLTVV.

The V and J genes are TRBV6-5 and TRBJ2-7; 7 bases line up with TRBD1. Germline CDR1 is MNHEY and CDR2 is SVGAGI. CDR3 size: 14 residues. V was pared by 6 bases and J by 2 bases, with 7 bases of the junction left unmatched. The CDR3 DNA follows: TGTGCCAGCAGATCAGGGGGAAAGACCTACGAGCAGTACTTC. It is translated as CASRSGGKTYEQYF.

Regarding this clone: The junction shows a germline mismatch at one end, possibly a read error. This chain connects TRBV11-3 to TRBJ1-2, with D hard to call. CDR3 length: 15 residues. Looked up from germline, CDR1 is SGHNT and CDR2 is YENEEA. CDR3 loop: CASSLDLAPNDGYTF. The CDR3 DNA reads TGTGCCAGCAGCTTAGATCTCGCACCTAACGATGGCTACACCTTC.

This chain joins TRBV10-2 and TRBJ2-7; TRBD2 agrees at 11 bases. CDR1 is WSHSY, CDR2 SAAADI, per germline. The CDR3 spans 16 residues. The J segment lost 0 bases and the V segment lost 0 bases, leaving 1 base of the junction unmatched. CDR3 sequence (DNA): TGCGCCAGCAGTGAGTCTGGGACTAGCGGCTCCTACGAGCAGTACTTC. It is translated as CASSESGTSGSYEQYF.

The chain is built from TRBV7-9 and TRBJ1-1; no clear D gene. Germline V lookup: CDR1 SEHNR, CDR2 FQNEAQ (reference sequence). The CDR3 consists of 14 residues. V lost 2 bases, J lost 1 base, and 8 bases lay in between. The CDR3 bases are TGTGCCAGCAGCTTACCAAGCCGGAACACTGAAGCTTTCTTT. As protein: CASSLPSRNTEAFF. Full variable domain (missing parts from reference TRBV7-9 and TRBJ1-1): DTGVSQNPRHKITKRGQNVTFRCDPISEHNRLYWYRQTLGQGPEFLTYFQNEAQLEKSRLLSDRFSAERPKGSFSTLEIQRTEQGDSAMYLCASSLPSRNTEAFFGQGTRLTVV.

V usage is TRBV7-2 and J usage is TRBJ2-7; 8 bases are a match to TRBD2. The CDR3 is 16 residues long. J was trimmed by 3 bases and V by 5 bases; bases with no gene match: 12. The germline CDR1 and CDR2 sequences are SGHTA and FQGNSA. Here the CDR3 DNA reads TGTGCCAGCAGCCCCTCCATTAATAGCGGGGACTACGAGCAGTACTTC. Amino acid sequence: CASSPSINSGDYEQYF.

The V and J genes are TRBV4-2 and TRBJ2-2, with D perhaps TRBD2 (5 bases). The CDR3 contains 15 residues. V lost 4 bases and J 1 base, leaving 10 bases between the germline ends. Germline CDR1 reads LGHNA; CDR2 reads YNFKEQ. The CDR3 DNA reads TGTGCCAGCAGCCCCGGGGTAGGGAACACCGGGGAGCTGTTTTTT. Translation gives CASSPGVGNTGELFF.

J is TRBJ2-5 and V is TRBV7-6; D is perhaps TRBD1 (5 bases). The CDR3 sequence is 16 residues long. Trimming removed 2 bases at V and 5 bases at J, with 18 bases between. Germline CDR1 and CDR2: SGHVS and FNYEAQ. The DNA for the CDR3 is TGTGCCAGCAGCTTATCCTACGGCAGTTCAGGGGAGACCCAGTACTTC. Amino acids: CASSLSYGSSGETQYF.

The V gene is TRBV5-1, the J gene TRBJ2-2, with 10 nucleotides matching TRBD2. Germline CDR1 is SGHRS and CDR2 is YFSETQ. J gave up 2 bases and V 0 bases, and 4 bases lay outside the gene matches. This CDR3 region has 17 residues. CDR3 in amino acids: CASSLGLAGANTGELFF. The CDR3 nucleotides read TGCGCCAGCAGCTTGGGGCTAGCGGGAGCCAACACCGGGGAGCTGTTTTTT.

V is TRBV19 and J is TRBJ1-2; TRBD1 might be the D (6 bases). CDR1 is LNHDA and CDR2 is SQIVND in the germline V gene (reference sequence). V lost 2 bases, J lost 5 bases, and 9 bases lay in between. CDR3 length: 13 amino acids. CDR3 region: CASSITTGYGYTF. The CDR3 nucleotides are TGTGCCAGTAGTATAACGACAGGATATGGCTACACCTTC.

The rearrangement uses TRBV6-5 and TRBJ2-1; possible D gene TRBD2, 5 bases. CDR1 is MNHEY and CDR2 is SVGAGI in the germline V gene. V gave up 4 bases and J gave up 4 bases, with 14 bases separating them. This CDR3 spans 15 amino acids. The CDR3 loop is CASSSSAWEYNEQFF. The CDR3 DNA reads as TGTGCCAGCAGTTCCTCGGCGTGGGAGTACAATGAGCAGTTCTTC.

The rearrangement links TRBV7-9 to TRBJ1-2; TRBD1 agrees at 7 bases. The germline V gene has CDR1 SEHNR and CDR2 FQNEAQ (reference sequence). The CDR3 length is 11 residues. V was pared by 4 bases and J by 13 bases, with 6 bases of the junction left unmatched. Written as DNA, the CDR3 is TGTGCCAGCAGCTCGGACAGGAGATGCACCTTC. It is translated as CASSSDRRCTF. Drawing the rest from reference TRBV7-9 and TRBJ1-2, the complete variable domain is DTGVSQNPRHKITKRGQNVTFRCDPISEHNRLYWYRQTLGQGPEFLTYFQNEAQLEKSRLLSDRFSAERPKGSFSTLEIQRTEQGDSAMYLCASSSDRRCTFGSGTRLTVV.